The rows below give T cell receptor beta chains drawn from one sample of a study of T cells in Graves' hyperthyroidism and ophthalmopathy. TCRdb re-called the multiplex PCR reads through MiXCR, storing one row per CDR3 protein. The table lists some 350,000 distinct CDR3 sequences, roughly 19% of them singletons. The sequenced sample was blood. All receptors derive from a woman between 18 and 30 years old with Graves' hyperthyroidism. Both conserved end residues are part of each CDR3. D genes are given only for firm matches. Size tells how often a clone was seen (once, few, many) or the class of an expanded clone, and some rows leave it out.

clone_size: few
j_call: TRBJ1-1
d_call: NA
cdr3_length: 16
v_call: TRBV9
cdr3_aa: CASSPRRRAGVTEAFF
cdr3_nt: TGTGCCAGCAGCCCCCGACGGAGGGCTGGGGTCACTGAAGCTTTCTTT

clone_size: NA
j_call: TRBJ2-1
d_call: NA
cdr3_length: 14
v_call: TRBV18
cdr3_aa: CASSPQTRYNEQFF
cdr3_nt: TGTGCCAGCTCACCCCAGACAAGGTACAATGAGCAGTTCTTC

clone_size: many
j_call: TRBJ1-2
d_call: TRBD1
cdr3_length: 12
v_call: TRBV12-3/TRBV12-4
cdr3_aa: CASSDRGRGYTF
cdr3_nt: TGTGCCAGCAGCGACAGGGGGCGAGGCTACACCTTC

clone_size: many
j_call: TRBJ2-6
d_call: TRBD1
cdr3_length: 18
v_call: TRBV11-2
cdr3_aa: CASSGRDSGASGANVLTF
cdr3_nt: TGTGCCAGCAGCGGCCGGGACAGCGGCGCCTCTGGGGCCAACGTCCTGACTTTC

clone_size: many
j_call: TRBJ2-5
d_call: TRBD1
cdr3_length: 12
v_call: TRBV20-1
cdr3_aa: CSADRQGETQYF
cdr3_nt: TGCAGTGCTGACCGACAGGGTGAGACCCAGTACTTC

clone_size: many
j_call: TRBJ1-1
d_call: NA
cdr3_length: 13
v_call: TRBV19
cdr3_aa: CASGAGSGTEAFF
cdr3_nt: TGTGCCAGTGGGGCAGGAAGCGGAACTGAAGCTTTCTTT

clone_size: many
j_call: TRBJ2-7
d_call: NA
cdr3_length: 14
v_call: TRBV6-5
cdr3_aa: CASSYSFQAYEQYF
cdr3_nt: TGTGCCAGCAGTTACTCTTTCCAGGCTTACGAGCAGTACTTC

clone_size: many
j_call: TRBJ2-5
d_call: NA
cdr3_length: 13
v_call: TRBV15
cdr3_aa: CATSRQGRETQYF
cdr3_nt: TGTGCCACCAGCAGGCAGGGGAGGGAGACCCAGTACTTC

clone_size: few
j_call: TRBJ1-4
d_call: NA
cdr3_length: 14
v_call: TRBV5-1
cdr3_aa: CASSKDSTNEKLFF
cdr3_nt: TGCGCCAGCAGCAAGGACTCAACTAATGAAAAACTGTTTTTT

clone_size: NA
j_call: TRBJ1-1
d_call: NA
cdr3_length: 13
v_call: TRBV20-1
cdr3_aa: CNARVSKRGEAFF
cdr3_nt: TGCAATGCTAGAGTGAGTAAGCGTGGGGAAGCTTTCTTT

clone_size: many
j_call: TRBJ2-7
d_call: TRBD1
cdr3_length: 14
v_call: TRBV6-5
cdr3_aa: CASSWTGPSYEQYF
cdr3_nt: TGTGCCAGCAGTTGGACAGGGCCCTCCTACGAGCAGTACTTC

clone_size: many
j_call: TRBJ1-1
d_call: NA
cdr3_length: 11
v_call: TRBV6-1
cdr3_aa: CASILDTEAFF
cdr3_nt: TGTGCCAGCATATTGGATACTGAAGCTTTCTTT

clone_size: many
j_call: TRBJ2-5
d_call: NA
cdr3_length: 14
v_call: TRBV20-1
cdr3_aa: CSVKTVAGEETQYF
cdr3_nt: TGCAGTGTTAAGACGGTGGCAGGGGAAGAGACCCAGTACTTC

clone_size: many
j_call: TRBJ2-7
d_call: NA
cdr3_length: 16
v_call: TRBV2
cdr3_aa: CASSDWVAGSSYEQYF
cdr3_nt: TGTGCCAGCAGTGATTGGGTTGCGGGGAGCTCCTACGAGCAGTACTTC

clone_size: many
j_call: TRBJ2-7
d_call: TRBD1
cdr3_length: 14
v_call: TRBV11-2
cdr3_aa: CASTAYHRGDEQYF
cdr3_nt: TGTGCCAGCACAGCTTACCACAGGGGGGACGAGCAGTACTTC

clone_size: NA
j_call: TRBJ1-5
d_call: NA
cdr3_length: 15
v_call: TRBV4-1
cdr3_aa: CASSPTGGWNQPQHF
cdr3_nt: TGCGCCAGCAGCCCGACAGGAGGTTGGAATCAGCCCCAGCATTTT

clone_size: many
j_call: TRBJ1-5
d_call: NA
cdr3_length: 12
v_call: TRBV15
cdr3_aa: CATSKGDQPQHF
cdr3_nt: TGTGCCACCAGCAAGGGTGATCAGCCCCAGCATTTT

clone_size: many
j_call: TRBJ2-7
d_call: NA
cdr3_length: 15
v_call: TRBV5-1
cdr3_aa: CASSLVTRGFYEQYF
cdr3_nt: TGCGCCAGCAGCTTGGTGACCAGGGGATTCTACGAGCAGTACTTC

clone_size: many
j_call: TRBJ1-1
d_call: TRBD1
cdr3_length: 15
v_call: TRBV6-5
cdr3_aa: CASSYRGQGSTEAFF
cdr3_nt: TGTGCCAGCAGTTATAGGGGACAGGGGTCCACTGAAGCTTTCTTT

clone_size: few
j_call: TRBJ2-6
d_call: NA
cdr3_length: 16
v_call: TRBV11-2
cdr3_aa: CASSLSPFSGANVLTF
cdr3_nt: TGTGCCAGCAGCTTATCACCGTTCTCTGGGGCCAACGTCCTGACTTTC

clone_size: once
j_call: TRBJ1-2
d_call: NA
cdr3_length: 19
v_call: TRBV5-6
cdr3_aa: CASSLAVWVRGTSNYGYTF
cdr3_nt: TGTGCCAGCAGCTTGGCCGTGTGGGTCCGAGGAACCTCAAACTATGGCTACACCTTC

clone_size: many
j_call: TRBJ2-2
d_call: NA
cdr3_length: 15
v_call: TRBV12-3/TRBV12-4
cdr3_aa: CASSPGARGTGELFF
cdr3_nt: TGTGCCAGCAGTCCCGGGGCGCGGGGCACCGGGGAGCTGTTTTTT

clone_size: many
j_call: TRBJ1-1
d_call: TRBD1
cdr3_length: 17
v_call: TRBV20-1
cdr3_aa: CSARDHRTGVGGGEAFF
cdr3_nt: TGCAGTGCTAGAGATCACCGGACAGGGGTCGGCGGGGGTGAAGCTTTCTTT

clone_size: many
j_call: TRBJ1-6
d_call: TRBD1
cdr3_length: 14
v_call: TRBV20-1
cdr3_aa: CSARIGTENSPLHF
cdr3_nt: TGCAGTGCTAGGATCGGGACAGAAAATTCACCCCTCCACTTT

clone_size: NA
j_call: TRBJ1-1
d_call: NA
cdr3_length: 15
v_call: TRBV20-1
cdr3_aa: CSASVPFLGDTEAFF
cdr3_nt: TGCAGTGCTAGTGTTCCCTTCTTAGGTGACACTGAAGCTTTCTTT

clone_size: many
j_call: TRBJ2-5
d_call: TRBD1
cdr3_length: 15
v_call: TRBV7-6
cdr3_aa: CASSSGQGQGETQYF
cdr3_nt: TGTGCCAGCAGCAGCGGACAGGGGCAAGGGGAGACCCAGTACTTC

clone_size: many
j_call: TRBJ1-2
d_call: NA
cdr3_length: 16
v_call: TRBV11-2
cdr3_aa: CASSSRINSPHYGYTF
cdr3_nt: TGTGCCAGCAGCTCCAGGATCAACTCCCCTCACTATGGCTACACCTTC

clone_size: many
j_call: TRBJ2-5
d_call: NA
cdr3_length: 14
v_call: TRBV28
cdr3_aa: CASSSSNSSETQYF
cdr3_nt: TGTGCCAGCAGTTCCTCGAATTCCTCGGAGACCCAGTACTTC

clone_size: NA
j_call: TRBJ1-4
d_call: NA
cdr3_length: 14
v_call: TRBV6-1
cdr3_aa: CASSKGAGNEKLFF
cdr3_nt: TGTGCCAGCAGTAAAGGGGCCGGTAATGAAAAACTGTTTTTT

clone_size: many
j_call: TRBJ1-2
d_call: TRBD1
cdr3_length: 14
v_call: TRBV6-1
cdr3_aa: CASSQDRAPYGYTF
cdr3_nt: TGTGCCAGCAGCCAGGACAGGGCCCCCTATGGCTACACCTTC

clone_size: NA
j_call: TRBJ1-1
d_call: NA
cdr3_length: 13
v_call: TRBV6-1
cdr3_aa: CSSRPGLNTEAFF
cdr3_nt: TGTTCCAGCAGGCCCGGGCTCAACACTGAAGCTTTCTTT